Shown below are 10 T cell receptor beta chains from a single sample sequenced in a study of cytomegalovirus exposure and HLA in healthy donors. The PCR contained 60 Vbeta and 13 Jbeta primers. Only in-frame clones appear in the TCRdb table, and some are missing; sequencing was by immunoSEQ multiplex PCR. The table lists about 270,000 clones, 70% to 90% of them singletons, with around 4% in the top ten. Sequencing used PBMCs. These receptors were collected from a man in his forties in good health and CMV-seropositive.

The chain carries TRBV6-5 and TRBJ2-7; tentative D call: TRBD1 (7 bases). Trimming left V 5 bases short and J 7 bases short, with 15 bases between. This CDR3 spans 13 amino acids. Germline V gives CDR1 MNHEY, CDR2 SVGAGI. DNA of the CDR3: TGTGCCAGCAGTCAGGGGGGACGTTTAGAGCAGTACTTC. It codes for CASSQGGRLEQYF.

V usage is TRBV7-2 and J usage is TRBJ1-1; D is unclear. This CDR3 is built from 14 residues. V shed 6 bases and J shed 0 bases, with 11 bases lying between them. The germline CDR1 and CDR2 sequences are SGHTA and FQGNSA. CDR3 residues: CASRKGGLNTEAFF. Here the CDR3 DNA reads TGTGCCAGCAGGAAAGGAGGTCTGAACACTGAAGCTTTCTTT.

This chain uses TRBV7-8 with TRBJ1-2, with 7 bases fitting TRBD1. V was pared by 1 base and J by 7 bases, with 9 bases of the junction left unmatched. Germline assignment: CDR1 SGHVS and CDR2 FQNEAQ. This CDR3 spans 15 amino acids. DNA of the CDR3: TGTGCCAGCAGCTTAGTGGGGCAGGGGGAAGGTGGCTACACCTTC. This gives the protein CASSLVGQGEGGYTF.

V gene TRBV18 combines with J gene TRBJ1-2; 7 positions match TRBD1. The CDR3 spans 14 residues. V was pared by 2 bases and J by 6 bases, with 6 bases of the junction left unmatched. Germline V CDR1 and CDR2: KGHSH, LQKENI. CDR3 amino acids: CASSPDRVLDGYTF. CDR3 nucleotide sequence: TGTGCCAGCTCACCAGACAGGGTACTCGATGGCTACACCTTC.

The genes are TRBV28 and TRBJ2-7; possibly TRBD2 for D (5 bases). The germline V gene encodes CDR1 MDHEN and CDR2 SYDVKM. V lost 6 bases, J lost 0 bases, and 12 bases lay in between. The CDR3 contains 14 residues. The CDR3 DNA reads as TGTGCCAGCAGGTCCAGAGGGAGCTCCTACGAGCAGTACTTC. Translating it yields CASRSRGSSYEQYF. The full variable domain, rest sourced from reference TRBV28 and TRBJ2-7, is DVKVTQSSRYLVKRTGEKVFLECVQDMDHENMFWYRQDPGLGLRLIYFSYDVKMKEKGDIPEGYSVSREKKERFSLILESASTNQTSMYLCASRSRGSSYEQYFGPGTRLTVT.

The chain recombines TRBV4-1 with TRBJ1-1; D not certain. V was trimmed by 1 base and J by 0 bases, leaving 9 bases between them. The CDR3 has 15 amino acids. CDR1 and CDR2 (germline): MGHRA, YSYEKL. Here the CDR3 DNA reads TGCGCCAGCAGCCAAGTGGGAGGTATGAACACTGAAGCTTTCTTT. This gives the protein CASSQVGGMNTEAFF.

This chain connects TRBV21-1 to TRBJ1-1. TRBV21-1 is given as a pseudogene. The CDR3 runs 15 residues. CDR3 in amino acids: CASSTDSGGMGEAFF. The CDR3 DNA follows: TGTGCCAGCAGCACCGACAGCGGGGGGATGGGTGAAGCTTTCTTT.

The rearrangement joins TRBV27 to TRBJ2-7; TRBD2 agrees at 8 bases. V lost 0 bases and J lost 1; bases outside the gene matches: 5. The germline CDR1 and CDR2 sequences are MNHEY and SMNVEV (reference sequence). This CDR3 is 16 amino acids long. CDR3: CASSLSLAGSSYEQYF. The CDR3 bases are TGTGCCAGCAGTTTATCTCTAGCGGGTAGTTCCTACGAGCAGTACTTC.

The chain uses TRBV19 and TRBJ1-1; maybe TRBD1 (6 bases). The CDR3 covers 14 residues. Germline loops: CDR1 LNHDA, CDR2 SQIVND (reference sequence). V was shortened by 5 bases and J by 1 base, with 11 bases between the two germline ends. The CDR3 spells CASSLQQGNTEAFF. The CDR3 DNA follows: TGTGCCAGTAGTCTCCAACAGGGGAACACTGAAGCTTTCTTT.

J is TRBJ2-1 and V is TRBV7-2; tentative D call: TRBD2 (6 bases). Germline V gene data show CDR1 as SGHTA and CDR2 as FQGNSA. This CDR3 region has 13 residues. The V end lost 6 bases, the J end lost 1 base, and 7 bases lay between the germline ends. CDR3 nucleotide sequence: TGTGCCAGCAGTAGCGGATCCTACAATGAGCAGTTCTTC. This encodes CASSSGSYNEQFF.